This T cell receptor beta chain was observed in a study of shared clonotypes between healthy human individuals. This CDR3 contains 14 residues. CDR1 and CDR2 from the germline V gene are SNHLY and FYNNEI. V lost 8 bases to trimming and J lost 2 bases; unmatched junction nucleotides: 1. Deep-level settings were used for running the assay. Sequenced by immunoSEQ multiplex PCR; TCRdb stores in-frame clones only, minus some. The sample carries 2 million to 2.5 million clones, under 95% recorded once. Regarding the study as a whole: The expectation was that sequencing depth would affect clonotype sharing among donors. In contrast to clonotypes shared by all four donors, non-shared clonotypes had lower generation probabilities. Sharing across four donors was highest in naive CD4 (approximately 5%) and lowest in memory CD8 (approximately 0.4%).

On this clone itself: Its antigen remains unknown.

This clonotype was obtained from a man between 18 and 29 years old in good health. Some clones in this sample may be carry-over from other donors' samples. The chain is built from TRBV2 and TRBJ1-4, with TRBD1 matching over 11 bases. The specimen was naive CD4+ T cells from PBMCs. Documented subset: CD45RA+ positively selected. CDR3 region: CASGDRGTNEKLFF. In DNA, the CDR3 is TGTGCCAGCGGGGACAGGGGGACTAATGAAAAACTGTTTTTT.